One sample yielded the 4 T cell receptor beta chains listed below, sequenced in a study of cytomegalovirus exposure and HLA in healthy donors. Researchers ran the PCR with 60 Vbeta and 13 Jbeta primers. Profiling relied on immunoSEQ multiplex PCR, and the TCRdb table lists in-frame clones only, not all of them. The sample records some 150,000 clones, 70% to 80% being singletons. Sequenced sample: PBMCs. These TCRs come from a human donor in good health.

In the case of this clone: The same CDR3 arises from other DNA sequences in this sample as well. The rearrangement uses TRBV5-1 and TRBJ2-1, with 8 positions matching TRBD1. Germline CDR1 is SGHRS and CDR2 is YFSETQ. The CDR3 covers 15 residues. V lost 2 bases and J lost 3; bases outside the gene matches: 4. The CDR3: CASSLGQGGYNEQFF. CDR3 DNA: TGCGCCAGCAGCTTAGGACAGGGAGGCTACAATGAGCAGTTCTTC.

This chain links TRBV6-1 with TRBJ2-7, with 13 bases fitting TRBD2. The CDR3 spans 15 residues. Germline loops: CDR1 MNHNS, CDR2 SASEGT. J gave up 4 bases and V 5 bases, and 5 bases lay outside the gene matches. CDR3 sequence (DNA): TGTGCCAGCAGTAGTACTAGCGGGGGGGCTTACGAGCAGTACTTC. It codes for CASSSTSGGAYEQYF.

This clone was detected only a few times. The chain is built from TRBV7-8 and TRBJ1-3; D is perhaps TRBD1 (6 bases). The CDR3 runs to 15 residues. Germline values: CDR1 SGHVS, CDR2 FQNEAQ. Trimming took 2 bases from V and 4 from J, leaving 12 bases between them. CDR3: CASSLQGKVGNTIYF. The CDR3 DNA reads TGTGCCAGCAGCTTACAGGGGAAGGTCGGAAACACCATATATTTT.

The V and J genes are TRBV7-2 and TRBJ2-7, with D possibly matching TRBD1 (6 bases). CDR1 and CDR2 (germline): SGHTA, FQGNSA. Trimming shortened V by 1 base and J by 6 bases, and 16 bases separated the two germline ends. CDR3 length equals 15 residues. CDR3 nucleotides: TGTGCCAGCAGCTTAGTGGGTCAGGGGTTGTGCGAGCAGTACTTC. Translated: CASSLVGQGLCEQYF. The full variable domain, in which reference TRBV7-2 and TRBJ2-7 provide the parts outside the CDR3, is GAGVSQSPSNKVTEKGKDVELRCDPISGHTALYWYRQSLGQGLEFLIYFQGNSAPDKSGLPSDRFSAERTGGSVSTLTIQRTQQEDSAVYLCASSLVGQGLCEQYFGPGTRLTVT.